The 23 T cell receptor beta chains given below trace back to one sample, sequenced in a study of Graves' ophthalmopathy and Graves' hyperthyroidism. Amplification targeted the TCR beta CDR3 regions, with RNA transcripts as the source material. Amplification began with first-round RT-PCR using HTBI primers, then second-round multiplex PCR was performed. MiXCR, run by TCRdb on the multiplex PCR reads, gives a single entry per CDR3 protein. The data show some 350,000 distinct CDR3 sequences, about a sixth seen once. Sequenced sample: peripheral blood. All receptors derive from an adult woman with stable Graves' hyperthyroidism.

This clonotype was detected ten times or more. The rearrangement joins TRBV5-1 to TRBJ2-4; D possibly matches TRBD1 or TRBD2 (5 bases each). Germline V lookup: CDR1 SGHRS, CDR2 YFSETQ. Trimming took off 0 bases at V and 3 bases at J, with 10 bases between the two ends. The CDR3 consists of 15 residues. CDR3 loop: CASSLDGTGKNIQYF. The CDR3 bases are TGCGCCAGCAGCTTGGACGGGACGGGCAAAAACATTCAGTACTTC.

V gene TRBV7-3 combines with J gene TRBJ1-3; D unresolved. This CDR3 comprises 15 residues. Trimming removed 2 bases at V and 0 bases at J, with 8 bases between. The germline V gene encodes CDR1 SGHTA and CDR2 FQGTGA. CDR3 sequence: CASSLPPGSGNTIYF. The CDR3, as DNA: TGTGCCAGCAGCTTACCCCCGGGCTCTGGAAACACCATATATTTT.

This clonotype was seen at least ten times. The rearrangement joins TRBV2 to TRBJ2-7, with D unclear. Trimming removed 4 bases at V and 6 bases at J, with 16 bases between. The CDR3 contains 14 residues. CDR1 SNHLY and CDR2 FYNNEI come from the germline V gene. The CDR3 region is CASSGLPQAGEQYF. CDR3 coding DNA: TGTGCCAGCAGTGGGTTGCCCCAGGCCGGCGAGCAGTACTTC.

This clonotype was seen at least ten times. This chain joins TRBV28 and TRBJ1-1, with TRBD1 as a possible D gene (6 bases). V was clipped by 6 bases and J by 10 bases, with 21 bases between them. The CDR3 loop spans 14 amino acids. In germline, CDR1 is MDHEN, CDR2 SYDVKM. CDR3 residues: CASSLPTPGARAFF. DNA for the CDR3: TGTGCCAGCAGCCTTCCAACTCCGGGGGCGAGAGCTTTCTTT.

At least ten counts were recorded for this clonotype. V and J are TRBV6-2 or TRBV6-3 and TRBJ2-7; D is ambiguous. This CDR3 comprises 12 residues. Trimming pared 11 bases from V and 5 bases from J, leaving 16 bases between. Germline V gene lookup returns CDR1 MNHEY and CDR2 SVGEGT. CDR3 in DNA: TGTGCCGGCGCTGAGTCAAGGAACGAGCAGTACTTC. It specifies CAGAESRNEQYF.

This clonotype was observed at least ten times. The V and J genes are TRBV5-5 and TRBJ1-5; perhaps TRBD1 as D (5 bases). CDR3 size: 15 residues. Germline assignment: CDR1 SGHKS and CDR2 YYEKEE (reference sequence). V was trimmed by 0 bases and J by 3 bases, leaving 10 bases between them. DNA of the CDR3: TGTGCCAGCAGCTTGGCAGGGAAGTCCAATCAGCCCCAGCATTTT. It encodes CASSLAGKSNQPQHF.

This clonotype came up many times. The CDR3 loop reads CASSPGQHLYGYTF. For the CDR3, the DNA is TGCGCCAGCAGCCCGGGACAGCACCTCTATGGCTACACCTTC. The chain couples TRBV5-1 to TRBJ1-2, with 7 nucleotides matching TRBD1. Germline values: CDR1 SGHRS, CDR2 YFSETQ. The CDR3 length is 14 residues. V was clipped by 4 bases and J by 4 bases; unmatched bases: 7.

In this sample, this clonotype turned up many times. One junction end does not reproduce the germline sequence, and a read error may be involved. This chain uses TRBV6-1 with TRBJ2-4; 7 positions agree with TRBD2. Germline V CDR1 and CDR2: MNHNS, SASEGT. The CDR3 extends over 16 amino acids. The CDR3 sequence is CASSEGVAGSQNIKYF. In DNA form, the CDR3 reads TGTGCCAGCAGTGAAGGGGTAGCGGGTTCCCAAAACATTAAGTACTTC.

This clonotype was picked up many times. V and J are TRBV6-5 and TRBJ1-5; 7 nucleotides agree with TRBD1. Germline V gene sequence: CDR1 MNHEY, CDR2 SVGAGI. V shed 2 bases, J shed 5 bases, and the junction held 3 bases outside the gene matches. This CDR3 has 14 amino acids. The CDR3: CASSYGTEYQPQHF. CDR3 bases: TGTGCCAGCAGTTACGGGACAGAGTATCAGCCCCAGCATTTT.

A few counts support this clonotype. This chain uses TRBV5-1 with TRBJ2-2; TRBD1 aligns across 7 bases. The V gene end was trimmed by 5 bases and the J gene end by 0 bases; junction bases not matched to a gene: 4. The germline V gene has CDR1 SGHRS and CDR2 YFSETQ. The CDR3 loop spans 15 amino acids. CDR3 DNA: TGCGCCAGCAGGACAGGGTTCGCGAACACCGGGGAGCTGTTTTTT. Protein product: CASRTGFANTGELFF.

This clonotype appeared many times. The rearrangement links TRBV25-1 to TRBJ2-5; 11 bases agree with TRBD1. Germline V gene sequence: CDR1 MGHDK, CDR2 SYGVNS. The trim removed 0 bases at V and 4 bases at J, leaving 10 bases unmatched. This CDR3 is built from 18 residues. This CDR3 reads CASSEYGQGATGGETQYF. The DNA of the CDR3 is TGTGCCAGCAGTGAATACGGACAGGGGGCGACGGGTGGAGAGACCCAGTACTTC.

This clonotype showed up many times. The V call is TRBV11-2, the J call TRBJ1-1; tentatively, D is TRBD1 (5 bases). CDR3 length: 12 amino acids. The germline V gene encodes CDR1 SGHAT and CDR2 FQNNGV. V was pared by 5 bases and J by 7 bases, with 11 bases between. In nucleotides, the CDR3 is TGTGCCAGCAGCGCGCGGGGGGGTGAAGCTTTCTTT. Its translation: CASSARGGEAFF.

This clonotype appeared a few times. The chain uses TRBV27 and TRBJ1-2; 7 bases match TRBD1. V lost 6 bases, J lost 3 bases, and 10 bases stayed unmatched. This CDR3 comprises 15 residues. In germline, CDR1 is MNHEY, CDR2 SMNVEV (reference sequence). The CDR3 DNA is TGTGCCAGCAGCCCCGTAGGGGGCTGGGACTATGGCTACACCTTC. Amino acids: CASSPVGGWDYGYTF.

The table lists this clonotype with a few counts. The chain couples TRBV10-3 to TRBJ2-5; a weak D match, TRBD2 (6 bases). The CDR3 is 16 residues long. The V gene's germline CDR1 is ENHRY and CDR2 SYGVKD. With 0 bases removed from V and 2 bases from J, the gap between germline ends came to 13 bases. CDR3 DNA sequence: TGTGCCATCAGTGAGTCCGGGAGCGGACTACAAGAGACCCAGTACTTC. Encoded protein: CAISESGSGLQETQYF.

This clonotype was counted a single time. V gene TRBV12-3 or TRBV12-4 combines with J gene TRBJ2-7; a weak D match, TRBD2 (5 bases). The CDR3 has 15 amino acids. V lost 3 bases and J 3 bases, leaving 15 bases between the germline ends. The DNA for the CDR3 is TGTGCCAGCAGTTTTGGGCCAACGGGGTTCTACGAGCAGTACTTC. Translating gives CASSFGPTGFYEQYF.

At least ten counts were recorded for this clonotype. This chain uses TRBV7-3 with TRBJ2-5; 7 bases match TRBD1. Trimming cost V 5 bases and J 2 bases; bases outside gene matches: 5. The germline V gene encodes CDR1 SGHTA and CDR2 FQGTGA. This CDR3 is 14 amino acids long. CDR3 loop: CASSISGGQETQYF. As DNA, the CDR3 is TGTGCCAGCAGCATCTCAGGGGGTCAAGAGACCCAGTACTTC.

At least ten counts were recorded for this clonotype. The chain has TRBV7-9 and TRBJ2-5; 9 nucleotides align to TRBD2. The ends lost 0 bases at V and 5 bases at J; junction bases unmatched: 4. The CDR3 is 15 residues long. CDR1 SEHNR and CDR2 FQNEAQ come from the germline V gene (reference sequence). DNA of the CDR3: TGTGCCAGCAGCTTAGCAGTAGCGGGAGTGGAGACCCAGTACTTC. Translating gives CASSLAVAGVETQYF.

Only a few counts were recorded for this clonotype. The chain uses TRBV7-2 and TRBJ1-3; D gene uncertain. The CDR3 covers 14 residues. The germline CDR1 and CDR2 sequences are SGHTA and FQGNSA. V was trimmed by 9 bases and J by 0 bases, leaving 12 bases between them. Here the CDR3 DNA reads TGTGCCAGATCTCACAAAACCTCTGGAAACACCATATATTTT. This sequence encodes CARSHKTSGNTIYF.

This clonotype was seen ten or more times. The chain's CDR3 is CASSHLGQGADPHQETQYF. The CDR3, as DNA: TGTGCCAGCAGTCACCTAGGACAGGGGGCCGACCCCCATCAAGAGACCCAGTACTTC. This sequence joins TRBV28 and TRBJ2-5, with 11 bases fitting TRBD1. V lost 5 bases and J lost 2; bases outside the gene matches: 16. Germline CDR1 reads MDHEN; CDR2 reads SYDVKM. The CDR3 loop spans 19 amino acids. Looking up the rest from reference TRBV28 and TRBJ2-5 gives the full variable domain: DVKVTQSSRYLVKRTGEKVFLECVQDMDHENMFWYRQDPGLGLRLIYFSYDVKMKEKGDIPEGYSVSREKKERFSLILESASTNQTSMYLCASSHLGQGADPHQETQYFGPGTRLLVL.

This clonotype occurred many times. The chain is built from TRBV5-1 and TRBJ1-1; D is unresolved. CDR1 SGHRS and CDR2 YFSETQ come from the germline V gene. V shed 4 bases and J shed 6 bases, with 16 bases lying between them. This CDR3 has 14 amino acids. The CDR3 sequence: CASSVDGGYAEAFF. In DNA, the CDR3 is TGCGCCAGCAGCGTGGACGGCGGGTACGCTGAAGCTTTCTTT.

This clonotype was seen once. The chain recombines TRBV2 with TRBJ1-5; D remains ambiguous. The CDR3 length is 15 residues. From germline, CDR1 is SNHLY and CDR2 FYNNEI. Deletions cut 6 bases from V and 6 bases from J, with 18 bases between. Here the CDR3 reads CASRPDGQAGQPQHF. CDR3 nucleotide sequence: TGTGCCAGCAGACCCGACGGGCAGGCAGGTCAGCCCCAGCATTTT.

The genes are TRBV12-5 and TRBJ1-1; D gene uncertain. The V gene's germline CDR1 is LGHNT and CDR2 FRNRAP. The length of the CDR3 is 15 residues. With 3 bases removed from V and 1 base from J, the gap between germline ends came to 12 bases. CDR3 in DNA: TGTGCTAGTGGTTTTGGTTTTTCAGAGAACACTGAAGCTTTCTTT. Translated, it gives CASGFGFSENTEAFF.

In this sample, this clonotype turned up many times. The V gene is TRBV5-1, the J gene TRBJ2-4; D is tentatively TRBD1 or TRBD2 (7 bases each). This CDR3 is 15 amino acids long. The V gene lost 0 bases and the J gene lost 6 bases, with 13 bases spanning the gap. Germline CDR1 SGHRS, CDR2 YFSETQ. In DNA form, the CDR3 reads TGCGCCAGCAGCTTGGATACAGGGGAGGGAAACATTCAGTACTTC. It codes for CASSLDTGEGNIQYF.